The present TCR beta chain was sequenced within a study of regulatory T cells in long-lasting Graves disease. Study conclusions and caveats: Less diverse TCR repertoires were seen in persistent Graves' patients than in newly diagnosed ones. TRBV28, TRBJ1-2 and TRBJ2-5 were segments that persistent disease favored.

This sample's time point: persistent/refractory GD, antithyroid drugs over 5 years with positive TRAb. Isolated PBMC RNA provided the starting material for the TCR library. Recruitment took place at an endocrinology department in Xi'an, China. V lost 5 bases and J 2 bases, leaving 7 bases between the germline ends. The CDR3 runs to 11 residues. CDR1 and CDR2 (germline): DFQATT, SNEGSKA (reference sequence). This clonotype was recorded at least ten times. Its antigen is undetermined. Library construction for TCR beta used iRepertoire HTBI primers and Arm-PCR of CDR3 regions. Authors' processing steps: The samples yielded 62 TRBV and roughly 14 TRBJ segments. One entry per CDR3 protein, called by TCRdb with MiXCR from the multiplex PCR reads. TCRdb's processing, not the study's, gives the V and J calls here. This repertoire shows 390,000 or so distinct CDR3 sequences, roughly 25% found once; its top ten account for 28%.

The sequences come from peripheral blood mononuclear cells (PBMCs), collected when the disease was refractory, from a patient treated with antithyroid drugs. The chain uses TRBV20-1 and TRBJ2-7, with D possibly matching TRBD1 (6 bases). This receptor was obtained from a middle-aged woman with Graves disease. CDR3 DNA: TGCAGTGCTTGGACAGCCTACGAGCAGTACTTC. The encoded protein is CSAWTAYEQYF.